These 26 T cell receptor beta chains originate from one sample sequenced in a study of T-cell memory formation after mild COVID-19. TCRdb re-derived calls from the 5' RACE reads in MiXCR, one entry per CDR3 protein. The sample lists roughly 190,000 distinct CDR3 sequences, approximately 16% seen once, with 2.4% in the top ten. The specimen sequenced was PBMCs or a T cell subset sorted from them (not recorded which). The source of these receptors is an adult woman who had mild COVID-19 (a few samples of this study predate the infection). Cell type and time point are not known.

This clonotype has just a few counts. CDR3 bases: TGTGCCAGCAGCTTAGATCTCGGACGTCTTTGCACTGAAGCTTTCTTT. This codes for CASSLDLGRLCTEAFF. The V and J genes are TRBV11-2 and TRBJ1-1; no clear D. CDR3 length: 16 amino acids. Trimming took off 0 bases at V and 4 bases at J, with 15 bases between the two ends. Germline lookup yields CDR1 SGHAT and CDR2 FQNNGV.

The CDR3 DNA follows: TGCAGTGCTAGAGATGGCGCAGGGGCCCTCGAAGGGACCCAGTACTTC. Protein sequence: CSARDGAGALEGTQYF. The chain has TRBV20-1 and TRBJ2-5; D possibly corresponds to TRBD1 (6 bases). The CDR3 contains 16 residues. The V end was cut by 0 bases, the J end by 7 bases, with 21 bases between. CDR1 and CDR2 (germline): DFQATT, SNEGSKA (reference sequence).

Turning to this clonotype: One junction end disagrees with the germline gene, perhaps due to a read error. The rearrangement uses TRBV20-1 and TRBJ1-1, with D possibly matching TRBD1 (5 bases). Germline lookup yields CDR1 DFQATT and CDR2 SNEGSKA (reference sequence). The CDR3 runs 13 residues. Here the CDR3 reads CSARRGSTTEDFF. The CDR3 bases are TGCAGTGCTAGACGGGGGTCGACCACTGAAGATTTCTTT.

The rearrangement links TRBV20-1 to TRBJ1-1; a weak D match, TRBD1 (5 bases). The length of the CDR3 is 14 residues. Trimming took 2 bases from V and 1 from J, leaving 11 bases between them. Germline V gene sequence: CDR1 DFQATT, CDR2 SNEGSKA (reference sequence). This chain's CDR3 is CSARWFGQNTEAFF. The CDR3 nucleotides read TGCAGTGCTAGATGGTTCGGACAGAACACTGAAGCTTTCTTT.

This clonotype was picked up many times. The V gene is TRBV4-3, the J gene TRBJ2-7, with 10 bases lining up with TRBD2. CDR3 length equals 15 residues. Germline trimming cut 7 bases from V and 6 bases from J; bases unmatched to any gene: 12. CDR1 and CDR2 (germline): LGHNA, YSLEER. In DNA form, the CDR3 reads TGCGCCAGCACCTCTCATCTAGCGGGAGACGGCGAGCAGTACTTC. This sequence encodes CASTSHLAGDGEQYF.

This clonotype was counted ten times or more. The V gene is TRBV3-1, the J gene TRBJ2-2, with 10 bases lining up with TRBD2. Germline CDR1 LGHDT, CDR2 YNNKEL (reference sequence). V lost 4 bases and J lost 0; bases outside the gene matches: 5. The CDR3 loop spans 17 amino acids. CDR3 in amino acids: CASSRTSGVANTGELFF. The CDR3 DNA sequence: TGTGCCAGCAGCCGTACTAGCGGGGTTGCGAACACCGGGGAGCTGTTTTTT.

This clonotype was found many times. V usage is TRBV6-2 or TRBV6-3 and J usage is TRBJ2-1; 11 bases align to TRBD2. Germline CDR1 MNHEY, CDR2 SVGEGT. Trimming took 5 bases from V and 0 from J; bases not matched to a gene: 6. This CDR3 spans 17 amino acids. CDR3: CASSGLAGPHSYNEQFF. For the CDR3, the DNA is TGTGCCAGCAGTGGACTAGCGGGTCCTCACTCCTACAATGAGCAGTTCTTC.

This chain uses TRBV5-1 with TRBJ2-2; D possibly corresponds to TRBD1 (6 bases). The V gene lost 6 bases and the J gene lost 0 bases, with 12 bases spanning the gap. Looked up from germline, CDR1 is SGHRS and CDR2 is YFSETQ. The CDR3 has 15 amino acids. The CDR3 is CASTSQGSNTGELFF. The DNA of the CDR3 is TGCGCCAGCACATCCCAGGGGTCGAACACCGGGGAGCTGTTTTTT. Full variable domain (remainder filled in from reference TRBV5-1 and TRBJ2-2): KAGVTQTPRYLIKTRGQQVTLSCSPISGHRSVSWYQQTPGQGLQFLFEYFSETQRNKGNFPGRFSGRQFSNSRSEMNVSTLELGDSALYLCASTSQGSNTGELFFGEGSRLTVL.

J is TRBJ2-1 and V is TRBV7-9; no reliable D call. Trimming shortened V by 6 bases and J by 5 bases, and 17 bases separated the two germline ends. The CDR3 length is 15 residues. Germline-derived CDR1 and CDR2 are SEHNR and FQNEAQ (reference sequence). DNA of the CDR3: TGTGCCAGCAGGAATAGTGGACCCACCAACAATGAGCAGTTCTTC. Its protein is CASRNSGPTNNEQFF.

The chain carries TRBV12-3 or TRBV12-4 and TRBJ1-2; D gene uncertain. This CDR3 spans 13 amino acids. V was clipped by 4 bases and J by 6 bases, with 12 bases between them. The CDR3 spells CASSWTGRDGYTF. DNA for the CDR3: TGTGCCAGCAGTTGGACGGGGAGGGATGGCTACACCTTC.

The gene calls are TRBV2 and TRBJ2-1, with D maybe TRBD2 (5 bases). This CDR3 spans 14 amino acids. CDR1 SNHLY and CDR2 FYNNEI come from the germline V gene. V was shortened by 4 bases and J by 3 bases, with 10 bases between the two germline ends. Here the CDR3 reads CASSVAGYYNEQFF. The CDR3 coding sequence is TGTGCCAGCAGTGTCGCGGGCTACTACAATGAGCAGTTCTTC.

The V gene is TRBV18, the J gene TRBJ2-5; D is ambiguous. Trimming cost V 2 bases and J 5 bases, with 9 bases left between them. CDR3 length equals 13 residues. The germline CDR1 and CDR2 sequences are KGHSH and LQKENI. The CDR3 here is CASSPTAVETQYF. In DNA, the CDR3 is TGTGCCAGCTCACCAACAGCCGTGGAGACCCAGTACTTC.

V is TRBV11-3 and J is TRBJ2-5, with D unresolved. Germline V gene lookup returns CDR1 SGHNT and CDR2 YENEEA. The CDR3 runs 13 residues. Trimming took off 5 bases at V and 3 bases at J, with 10 bases between the two ends. The CDR3, as DNA: TGTGCCAGCAGCATCGGGCCTGAAGAGACCCAGTACTTC. This gives the protein CASSIGPEETQYF.

This clonotype was counted only a few times. The V gene is TRBV5-1, the J gene TRBJ2-1; D unresolved. The CDR3 contains 12 residues. Germline V gene lookup returns CDR1 SGHRS and CDR2 YFSETQ. V dropped 3 bases and J dropped 10 bases, with 11 bases sitting between them. As DNA, the CDR3 is TGCGCCAGCAGCTCCCCAAGACACGAGCAGTTCTTC. Its translation: CASSSPRHEQFF. Combining the CDR3 with reference TRBV5-1 and TRBJ2-1 gives the whole variable domain KAGVTQTPRYLIKTRGQQVTLSCSPISGHRSVSWYQQTPGQGLQFLFEYFSETQRNKGNFPGRFSGRQFSNSRSEMNVSTLELGDSALYLCASSSPRHEQFFGPGTRLTVL.

V gene TRBV18 combines with J gene TRBJ2-7, with unresolved D. This CDR3 contains 13 residues. Trimming removed 1 base at V and 3 bases at J, with 7 bases between. Per germline, CDR1 KGHSH and CDR2 LQKENI. The CDR3 DNA follows: TGTGCCAGCTCACCACGGGCCAACTACGAGCAGTACTTC. Residues: CASSPRANYEQYF.

In this sample, this clonotype turned up many times. The rearrangement uses TRBV6-6 and TRBJ1-1, with D possibly being TRBD1 (5 bases). Germline values: CDR1 MNHNY, CDR2 SVGAGI (reference sequence). The CDR3 totals 22 residues. V lost 1 base and J lost 0, with 30 bases in between. CDR3 region: CASSYYSPASTINRRMNTEAFF. Written as DNA, the CDR3 is TGTGCCAGCAGTTACTACAGCCCGGCGAGCACCATAAACAGGCGAATGAACACTGAAGCTTTCTTT.

The rearrangement links TRBV7-2 to TRBJ2-4; D unresolved. Trimming shortened V by 6 bases and J by 4 bases, and 4 bases separated the two germline ends. Germline CDR1 and CDR2: SGHTA and FQGNSA. There are 11 residues in the CDR3. The CDR3 here is CASRSKNIQYF. DNA of the CDR3: TGTGCCAGCAGATCAAAAAACATTCAGTACTTC.

This clonotype showed up just a few times. The rearrangement joins TRBV5-1 to TRBJ2-5; TRBD1 might be the D (6 bases). V dropped 2 bases and J dropped 1 base, with 12 bases sitting between them. Germline values: CDR1 SGHRS, CDR2 YFSETQ. The CDR3 is 15 amino acids. The CDR3 DNA sequence: TGCGCCAGCAGCTTCTCAGGGGCCACCCAAGAGACCCAGTACTTC. Translating it yields CASSFSGATQETQYF.

The chain combines TRBV5-6 with TRBJ2-1, with 7 bases lining up with TRBD2. Trimming removed 2 bases from V and 0 bases from J; junction bases left unmatched: 5. CDR3 length equals 16 residues. Germline CDR1 and CDR2: SGHDT and YYEEEE. CDR3 sequence: CASSLRGGSSYNEQFF. DNA for the CDR3: TGTGCCAGCAGCTTAAGGGGCGGGAGCTCCTACAATGAGCAGTTCTTC.

The chain uses TRBV30 and TRBJ2-7; D not resolved. Germline assignment: CDR1 GTSNPN and CDR2 SVGIG (reference sequence). This CDR3 contains 12 residues. V was clipped by 3 bases and J by 2 bases, with 8 bases between them. The CDR3 DNA follows: TGTGCCTGGAGCTTTCTACCCTACGAGCAGTACTTC. Translating it yields CAWSFLPYEQYF.

This clonotype has just a few counts. The gene calls are TRBV12-3 or TRBV12-4 and TRBJ1-1; no clear D gene. Trimming stripped 5 bases from V and 8 bases from J, with 12 bases between. The CDR3 has 12 amino acids. The CDR3 DNA reads TGTGCCAGCAGTCTGGTGGAAAGGGAAGCTTTCTTT. Translating it yields CASSLVEREAFF.

The chain couples TRBV5-1 to TRBJ1-1; D is unresolved. V was pared by 5 bases and J by 7 bases, with 15 bases between. Germline loops: CDR1 SGHRS, CDR2 YFSETQ. CDR3 size: 13 residues. The CDR3 sequence: CASRRALENEAFF. CDR3 sequence (DNA): TGCGCCAGCAGGCGAGCATTGGAGAATGAAGCTTTCTTT.

This clonotype was seen only a few times. The chain recombines TRBV2 with TRBJ2-4; possible D gene TRBD2, 6 bases. The CDR3 is 13 residues long. The germline CDR1 and CDR2 sequences are SNHLY and FYNNEI. Between the trimmed V and J ends, which lost 8 bases and 0 bases, there was a span of 8 bases. The CDR3 region is CASGGIAKNIQYF. Here the CDR3 DNA reads TGTGCCAGCGGGGGGATAGCCAAAAACATTCAGTACTTC.

The chain combines TRBV3-1 with TRBJ1-1; D perhaps matches TRBD1 (6 bases). Germline CDR1 reads LGHDT; CDR2 reads YNNKEL (reference sequence). The CDR3 consists of 14 residues. V was pared by 6 bases and J by 0 bases, with 11 bases between. CDR3 region: CASRETGMNTEAFF. For the CDR3, the DNA is TGTGCCAGCAGGGAGACAGGCATGAACACTGAAGCTTTCTTT. The full variable domain, completed using reference TRBV3-1 and TRBJ1-1, is DTAVSQTPKYLVTQMGNDKSIKCEQNLGHDTMYWYKQDSKKFLKIMFSYNNKELIINETVPNRFSPKSPDKAHLNLHINSLELGDSAVYFCASRETGMNTEAFFGQGTRLTVV.

V gene TRBV20-1 combines with J gene TRBJ2-5; 8 bases map to TRBD2. The V gene end was trimmed by 6 bases and the J gene end by 4 bases; junction bases not matched to a gene: 4. The germline V gene encodes CDR1 DFQATT and CDR2 SNEGSKA (reference sequence). The CDR3 is 12 residues long. CDR3 nucleotides: TGCAGTGCCCCCCTAGCGGGAGAGACCCAGTACTTC. Translation gives CSAPLAGETQYF.

V and J are TRBV3-1 and TRBJ2-7, with D hard to call. The CDR3 extends over 14 amino acids. Trimming cost V 2 bases and J 3 bases, with 11 bases left between them. CDR1 is LGHDT and CDR2 is YNNKEL in the germline V gene (reference sequence). The CDR3 region has the DNA TGTGCCAGCAGCCAATATCAGCAAAACTACGAGCAGTACTTC. This sequence encodes CASSQYQQNYEQYF.